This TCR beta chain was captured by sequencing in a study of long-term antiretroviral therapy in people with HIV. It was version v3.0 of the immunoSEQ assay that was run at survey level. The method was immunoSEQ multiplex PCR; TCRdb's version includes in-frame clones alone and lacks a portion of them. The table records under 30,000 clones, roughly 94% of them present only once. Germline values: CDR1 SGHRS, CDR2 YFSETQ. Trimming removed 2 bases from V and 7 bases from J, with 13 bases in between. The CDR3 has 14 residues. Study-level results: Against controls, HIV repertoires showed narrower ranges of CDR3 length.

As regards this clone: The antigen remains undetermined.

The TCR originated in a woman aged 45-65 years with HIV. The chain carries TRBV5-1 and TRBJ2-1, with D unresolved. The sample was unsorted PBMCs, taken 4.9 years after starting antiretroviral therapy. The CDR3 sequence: CASSLAVLENEQFF. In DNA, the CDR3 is TGCGCCAGCAGCTTAGCAGTACTCGAGAATGAGCAGTTCTTC. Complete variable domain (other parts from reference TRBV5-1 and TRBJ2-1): KAGVTQTPRYLIKTRGQQVTLSCSPISGHRSVSWYQQTPGQGLQFLFEYFSETQRNKGNFPGRFSGRQFSNSRSEMNVSTLELGDSALYLCASSLAVLENEQFFGPGTRLTVL.